This is a list of T cell receptor beta chains from one sample in a study of T cells in Graves' hyperthyroidism and ophthalmopathy. A single record per CDR3 protein comes from TCRdb applying MiXCR to the multiplex PCR reads. The data hold approximately 640,000 distinct CDR3 sequences, with 15% to 20% observed a single time. Sample: blood. The source of these receptors is a man aged 50 to 60 with Graves' hyperthyroidism. Both conserved end residues are part of each CDR3. The D gene is left open where the match is weak. Clone size is given for some rows only: seen once, a few or many times, or a class if the clone is expanded.

size: many; D: NA; J: TRBJ2-3; V: TRBV7-2; DNA: TGTGCCAGCAGCAAGGACTTCACAGATACGCAGTATTTT; CDR3: CASSKDFTDTQYF
size: few; D: NA; J: TRBJ2-6; V: TRBV28; DNA: TGTGCCAGCAGCCGCGCGGGGAGCTCTGGGGCCAACGTCCTGACTTTC; CDR3: CASSRAGSSGANVLTF
size: NA; D: NA; J: TRBJ2-7; V: TRBV20-1; DNA: TGCAGTGCTAGAGATCCCCGCCAGGGCACCTACGAGCAGTACTTC; CDR3: CSARDPRQGTYEQYF
size: NA; D: NA; J: TRBJ2-5; V: TRBV6-9; DNA: TGTGCCAGCAGTTACCTCGGGGCTGCCGTACAGACCCAGTACTTC; CDR3: CASSYLGAAVQTQYF
size: few; D: TRBD2; J: TRBJ2-2; V: TRBV7-2; DNA: TGTGCCAGCAGCTCAAGGACTAGCGTCGAAACCGGGGAGCTGTTTTTT; CDR3: CASSSRTSVETGELFF
size: many; D: NA; J: TRBJ1-3; V: TRBV2; DNA: TGTGCCAGCAGCCGGGACTCTGGAAACACCATATATTTT; CDR3: CASSRDSGNTIYF
size: NA; D: TRBD2; J: TRBJ2-3; V: TRBV24-1; DNA: TGTGCCACCAGTGATCGGGGACTAGCGGGAGGTTACACAGATACGCAGTATTTT; CDR3: CATSDRGLAGGYTDTQYF
size: NA; D: NA; J: TRBJ1-1; V: TRBV6-4; DNA: TGTGCCAGCAGCACCGACGGGAACACTGAAGCTTTCTTT; CDR3: CASSTDGNTEAFF
size: NA; D: NA; J: TRBJ1-5; V: TRBV20-1; DNA: TGCAGTGCCCCCTCGGGGAGCAATCAGCCCCAGCATTTT; CDR3: CSAPSGSNQPQHF
size: NA; D: NA; J: TRBJ1-1; V: TRBV28; DNA: TGTGCCAGCAGTTTACCCCGACATAAGGGCACTGAAGCTTTCTTT; CDR3: CASSLPRHKGTEAFF
size: many; D: NA; J: TRBJ2-1; V: TRBV12-3/TRBV12-4; DNA: TGTGCCAGCAGTTTACGGGGGGCGGTCTACAATGAGCAGTTCTTC; CDR3: CASSLRGAVYNEQFF